Included here is one T cell receptor beta chain sequence, with context. Each participant's cohort was designated according to participant-reported clinical history. TCRdb's copy holds only in-frame clones and misses some; the assay was immunoSEQ multiplex PCR. The sample yields some 220,000 clones, around 85% seen once. The junction had 6 bases not matched to a gene; V was cut back by 6 bases and J by 8 bases. The length of the CDR3 is 14 residues. Germline loops: CDR1 LGHDT, CDR2 YNNKEL (reference sequence). The data originate from a study of blood T cell repertoires in COVID-19. This TCR derives from a woman aged 45-60 years in a cohort exposed to, infected with or recovered from COVID-19 (not recorded which). Material for sequencing was PBMCs or T cells enriched from blood (not recorded which). This chain joins TRBV3-1 (or the pseudogene TRBV3-2) and TRBJ1-6, with 8 positions matching TRBD1. The CDR3 is CASRPGQDHSPLHF. Here the CDR3 DNA reads TGTGCCAGCAGACCGGGACAGGACCATTCACCCCTCCACTTT.